The source of this TCR beta chain is a study of blood T cell repertoires in COVID-19 (dated by TCRdb to about 2020). Study-wide context: The collaborator samples originated in the United States, Italy and Spain and spanned the acute and convalescent phases of COVID-19. HLA class I and class II types, where available, came from metadata supplied by the sample provider rather than from assay-based typing. Samples came from the ongoing ImmuneRACE study (first 160 participants) plus 1,254 subjects from 6 global collaborators. The repertoires were released in a freely available public database meant as a resource for research on the immune response to SARS-CoV-2. Sample metadata almost always included a de-identified subject ID, COVID-19 status, age in years and sex. Subjects who had been exposed to COVID-19, were actively infected with it, or had recovered from it provided the deeply sampled blood TCRbeta repertoires that made up the dataset. The prospective study material was composed of cDNA or gDNA derived from T cells, B-cell-depleted T cells, or PBMCs. The research as a whole found: How much clinical and demographic metadata was included differed by source and by participant, and the metadata was provided uncurated.

TCRbeta CDR3 regions were amplified from genomic DNA by means of the immunoSEQ Assay, a bias-controlled multiplex PCR. As for the authors' bioinformatics: The number of nucleated cells in each sample was estimated by amplification of reference gene primers within the assay. To quantify the absolute abundance of each unique TCRbeta CDR3 rearrangement, sequence reads were collapsed and filtered. For each sample, productive Simpson clonality was calculated by taking the square root of Simpson's diversity index across productive rearrangements. The table was pulled from immuneACCESS by TCRdb, which kept in-frame rearrangements only. Such tables lose some clones; where checked, under half of the loss comes from unresolved V genes, and the rest has no known cause. V, J and clone size are those of that table, while D and trimming were read from the DNA. The sample records 60,000 to 80,000 clones, more than 70% of which are singletons. The top ten constitute around 9.5% of the sample.

A note on this clone: The antigen it recognizes is unknown. Base quality data are lacking; no much larger clone is found one base away.

Whole blood was collected in K2EDTA tubes by collaborating institutions according to the institutions' own protocols. Collaborator samples were shipped for TCRbeta analysis as frozen whole blood, isolated PBMCs, or DNA extracted from either sample type. The receptor comes from a man aged 45-60 years with active COVID-19. The specimen was peripheral blood.

The DNA reads TGTGCCAGCAGTGAAGAGGGGTTTAGCAATCAGCCCCAGCATTTT. Protein translation: CASSEEGFSNQPQHF. This sequence uses TRBV6-1 and TRBJ1-5; a tentative D match to TRBD1 spans 5 bases. According to the germline V gene, CDR1 reads MNHNS and CDR2 reads SASEGT. V and J lose 1 base and 0 bases, and a span of 7 bases separates them. The CDR3 measures 15 amino acids from cysteine to phenylalanine. Solely the CDR3 DNA is kept, with 45 bases framed from the first base.